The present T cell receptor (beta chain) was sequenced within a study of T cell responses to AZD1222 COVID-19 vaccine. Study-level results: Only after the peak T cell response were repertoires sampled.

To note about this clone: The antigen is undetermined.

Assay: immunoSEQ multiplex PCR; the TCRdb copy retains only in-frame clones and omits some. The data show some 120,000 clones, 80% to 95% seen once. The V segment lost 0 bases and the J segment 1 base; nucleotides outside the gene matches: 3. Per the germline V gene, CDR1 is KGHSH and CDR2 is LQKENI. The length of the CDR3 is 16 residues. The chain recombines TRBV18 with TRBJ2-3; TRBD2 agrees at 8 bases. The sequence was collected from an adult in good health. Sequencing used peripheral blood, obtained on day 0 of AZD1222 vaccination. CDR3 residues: CASSPPTSDGTDTQYF. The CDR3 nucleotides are TGTGCCAGCTCACCACCGACTAGCGATGGCACAGATACGCAGTATTTT. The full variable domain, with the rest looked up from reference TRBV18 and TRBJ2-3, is NAGVMQNPRHLVRRRGQEARLRCSPMKGHSHVYWYRQLPEEGLKFMVYLQKENIIDESGMPKERFSAEFPKEGPSILRIQQVVRGDSAAYFCASSPPTSDGTDTQYFGPGTRLTVL.